The 26 T cell receptor beta chains given below trace back to one sample, sequenced in a study of spatial heterogeneity in lung cancer. From the 5' RACE reads, TCRdb called clonotypes with MiXCR, one entry per CDR3 protein. The sample has tens of thousands of distinct CDR3 sequences, approximately 5.1% seen once; the top ten hold 20% to 25%. Time point given: blood at routine non-recurrence follow-up after resection. This material consisted of PBMCs, taken at follow-up. The receptors shown here come from a female donor with early-stage non-small cell lung cancer.

In its sample, this clonotype was seen many times. This sequence joins TRBV7-8 and TRBJ2-1; 10 bases align to TRBD2. The CDR3 runs to 17 residues. V was pared by 4 bases and J by 6 bases, with 12 bases of the junction left unmatched. Germline CDR1 SGHVS, CDR2 FQNEAQ. The CDR3 reads CASSSTYLAGAINEQFF. The CDR3 bases are TGTGCCAGCAGCTCGACTTACCTAGCGGGAGCCATCAATGAGCAGTTCTTC. Together with reference TRBV7-8 and TRBJ2-1, the CDR3 gives the full variable domain: GAGVSQSPRYKVAKRGQDVALRCDPISGHVSLFWYQQALGQGPEFLTYFQNEAQLDKSGLPSDRFFAERPEGSVSTLKIQRTQQEDSAVYLCASSSTYLAGAINEQFFGPGTRLTVL.

This clonotype has at least ten counts. The CDR3 reads CASSLGRHYEQYF. The CDR3 bases are TGTGCCAGCAGCTTAGGCCGCCACTACGAGCAGTACTTC. The rearrangement joins TRBV7-2 to TRBJ2-7; unclear D gene. The CDR3 is made up of 13 amino acids. With 1 base removed from V and 3 bases from J, the gap between germline ends came to 7 bases. Germline CDR1 is SGHTA and CDR2 is FQGNSA.

A few counts support this clonotype. The chain employs TRBV7-2 and TRBJ2-7; 12 nucleotides agree with TRBD2. This CDR3 is 18 amino acids long. Looked up from germline, CDR1 is SGHTA and CDR2 is FQGNSA. With 2 bases clipped from V and 3 bases from J, the junction kept 11 bases outside the gene matches. The CDR3 nucleotides read TGTGCCAGCAGCTTAACAGGGGCTAGCGGGAGGGGTAGCTACGAGCAGTACTTC. Amino acid sequence: CASSLTGASGRGSYEQYF.

Within the sample, this clonotype is medium-sized (0.01 to 0.1%). The junction and the germline gene differ at one end; a read error may be behind it. This chain links TRBV7-7 with TRBJ2-1; 11 nucleotides agree with TRBD2. Germline V gene sequence: CDR1 SSHAT, CDR2 FNYEAQ (reference sequence). The CDR3 runs to 15 residues. CDR3 nucleotide sequence: TGTGCTAGCAGCTCAGGACTAGCGGGTACCAATGAGCAGTTCTTC. Translated: CASSSGLAGTNEQFF. The variable domain in full, completed from reference TRBV7-7 and TRBJ2-1, reads GAGVSQSPRYKVTKRGQDVTLRCDPISSHATLYWYQQALGQGPEFLTYFNYEAQPDKSGLPSDRFSAERPEGSISTLTIQRTEQRDSAMYRCASSSGLAGTNEQFFGPGTRLTVL.

Ten or more counts support this clonotype. V is TRBV29-1 and J is TRBJ1-2; possible D gene TRBD1, 5 bases. Germline CDR1 reads SQVTM; CDR2 reads ANQGSEA. The CDR3 length is 14 residues. V was pared by 5 bases and J by 4 bases, with 17 bases between. The CDR3 region has the DNA TGCAGCGTTCATACAGTCCGGGACGGCTATGGCTACACCTTC. It translates to CSVHTVRDGYGYTF.

In this sample, this clonotype turned up many times. Here the CDR3 DNA reads TGCGCCAGCAGCTTGGACGGACAGCCGAACACTGAAGCTTTCTTT. Encoded protein: CASSLDGQPNTEAFF. This chain links TRBV5-1 with TRBJ1-1; possible D gene TRBD1, 6 bases. In germline, CDR1 is SGHRS, CDR2 YFSETQ. CDR3 length: 15 amino acids. Trimming shortened V by 0 bases and J by 1 base, and 10 bases separated the two germline ends.

This clonotype was observed at least ten times. Here the CDR3 DNA reads TGTGCCAGCAGCTTAGGGACAGGGGTCTACGAGCAGTACTTC. Residues: CASSLGTGVYEQYF. The gene calls are TRBV7-9 and TRBJ2-7; 9 nucleotides line up with TRBD1. Germline trimming cut 1 base from V and 3 bases from J; bases unmatched to any gene: 1. Germline V gene sequence: CDR1 SEHNR, CDR2 FQNEAQ (reference sequence). The CDR3 totals 14 residues.

CDR3 protein: CASSLFYPNTEAFF. The CDR3 bases are TGTGCCAGCAGCTTATTTTATCCGAACACTGAAGCTTTCTTT. This chain joins TRBV7-8 and TRBJ1-1, with no clear D. This CDR3 comprises 14 residues. Deletions cut 2 bases from V and 1 base from J, with 8 bases between. Germline-derived CDR1 and CDR2 are SGHVS and FQNEAQ.

This clonotype was seen repeatedly, ten times or more. The chain uses TRBV6-2 or TRBV6-3 and TRBJ1-5, with a tentative D call TRBD1 (5 bases). The CDR3 loop spans 14 amino acids. With 7 bases removed from V and 4 bases from J, the gap between germline ends came to 14 bases. Germline V gene data show CDR1 as MNHEY and CDR2 as SVGEGT. CDR3 sequence reads: CASTRSQGNQPQHF. DNA of the CDR3: TGTGCCAGCACTAGGAGCCAGGGTAATCAGCCCCAGCATTTT.

This clonotype is judged medium-sized. The rearrangement uses TRBV13 and TRBJ2-1, with 7 nucleotides matching TRBD1. Germline V gene data show CDR1 as PRHDT and CDR2 as FYEKMQ (reference sequence). CDR3 length: 12 residues. V was clipped by 5 bases and J by 12 bases; unmatched bases: 7. The CDR3 region is CASSQGGQGQFF. The CDR3 DNA sequence: TGTGCCAGCAGCCAAGGGGGCCAGGGGCAGTTCTTC.

The sample holds many counts of this clonotype. The rearrangement links TRBV20-1 to TRBJ2-3; perhaps TRBD2 as D (6 bases). Germline CDR1 is DFQATT and CDR2 is SNEGSKA (reference sequence). CDR3 length: 14 residues. V lost 6 bases, J lost 0 bases, and 13 bases lay in between. CDR3 sequence: CSAAGITSTDTQYF. The CDR3 DNA reads as TGCAGTGCCGCGGGAATCACTAGCACAGATACGCAGTATTTT.

This clonotype occurred a few times. J is TRBJ2-5 and V is TRBV5-1; TRBD2 matches 8 bases. Germline V gene data show CDR1 as SGHRS and CDR2 as YFSETQ. After removal of 4 bases from V and 5 bases from J, the junction contained 10 bases not matched to a gene. The CDR3 is 15 residues long. The CDR3 is CASSINGGAAETQYF. The CDR3 nucleotides are TGCGCCAGCAGCATTAACGGGGGGGCGGCTGAGACCCAGTACTTC.

This clonotype was seen many times. This chain connects TRBV9 to TRBJ2-1; TRBD2 aligns across 7 bases. The germline V gene has CDR1 SGDLS and CDR2 YYNGEE. CDR3 length equals 15 residues. Germline trimming cut 4 bases from V and 2 bases from J; bases unmatched to any gene: 6. This chain's CDR3 is CASSTREYAYNEQFF. CDR3 DNA: TGTGCCAGCAGCACGCGGGAGTACGCCTACAATGAGCAGTTCTTC.

This chain uses TRBV20-1 with TRBJ2-7, with 7 bases matching TRBD2. The CDR3 extends over 13 amino acids. CDR1 is DFQATT, CDR2 SNEGSKA, per germline (reference sequence). With V trimmed by 3 bases and J by 0 bases, 2 bases remained unmatched. Here the CDR3 DNA reads TGCAGTGCTAGGGGGACTACCTCCTACGAGCAGTACTTC. This gives the protein CSARGTTSYEQYF.

Ten or more counts support this clonotype. The rearrangement joins TRBV27 to TRBJ2-1; 7 bases map to TRBD1. The CDR3 totals 15 residues. J lost 2 bases, V lost 5 bases, and 6 bases had no gene match. Germline CDR1 and CDR2: MNHEY and SMNVEV (reference sequence). This CDR3 reads CASSPRGTTYNEQFF. The CDR3, as DNA: TGTGCCAGCAGTCCCAGGGGGACAACCTACAATGAGCAGTTCTTC.

This clonotype was counted at least ten times. V gene TRBV7-8 combines with J gene TRBJ1-2; unclear D gene. From germline, CDR1 is SGHVS and CDR2 FQNEAQ. Between the trimmed V and J ends, which lost 1 base and 6 bases, there was a span of 6 bases. This CDR3 spans 12 amino acids. The CDR3 sequence is CASSLGGDGYTF. DNA for the CDR3: TGTGCCAGCAGCTTAGGCGGGGATGGCTACACCTTC. The variable domain in full, completed from reference TRBV7-8 and TRBJ1-2, reads GAGVSQSPRYKVAKRGQDVALRCDPISGHVSLFWYQQALGQGPEFLTYFQNEAQLDKSGLPSDRFFAERPEGSVSTLKIQRTQQEDSAVYLCASSLGGDGYTFGSGTRLTVV.

In its sample, this clonotype was seen many times. The chain employs TRBV18 and TRBJ1-2; the D is unclear. The CDR3 consists of 12 residues. The V and J ends lost 2 bases and 4 bases respectively, with 5 bases between them. Germline V gene sequence: CDR1 KGHSH, CDR2 LQKENI. The CDR3 sequence is CASSPASYGYTF. The CDR3 DNA sequence: TGTGCCAGCTCACCAGCAAGCTATGGCTACACCTTC.

This clonotype was found many times. The chain links TRBV7-9 to TRBJ2-7; TRBD2 agrees at 7 bases. CDR1 is SEHNR, CDR2 FQNEAQ, per germline (reference sequence). CDR3 length equals 14 residues. After removal of 5 bases from V and 2 bases from J, the junction contained 6 bases not matched to a gene. CDR3: CASSLGGTTYEQYF. DNA for the CDR3: TGTGCCAGCAGCCTGGGGGGGACTACCTACGAGCAGTACTTC.

This clonotype was seen many times. J is TRBJ1-2 and V is TRBV2; TRBD1 is a possible D gene (6 bases). Trimming took 7 bases from V and 8 from J, leaving 14 bases between them. Germline-derived CDR1 and CDR2 are SNHLY and FYNNEI. CDR3 length: 12 residues. For the CDR3, the DNA is TGTGCCAGCATGCAGGGGCAGGTCGGCTACACCTTC. Protein sequence: CASMQGQVGYTF.

This clonotype was picked up many times. The chain has TRBV6-1 and TRBJ2-3; TRBD1 is a possible D gene (7 bases). The CDR3 is made up of 18 amino acids. V lost 7 bases, J lost 0 bases, and 23 bases lay in between. Germline V gene lookup returns CDR1 MNHNS and CDR2 SASEGT. The CDR3 reads CASILGGRGVSSTDTQYF. The CDR3, as DNA: TGTGCCAGCATCCTTGGGGGCAGGGGGGTATCTAGCACAGATACGCAGTATTTT.

This clonotype was recorded at least ten times. The rearrangement joins TRBV7-6 to TRBJ1-1; 7 bases match TRBD1. Losses at the gene ends were 5 bases for V and 3 bases for J; bases not matched to a gene: 6. The CDR3 loop spans 14 amino acids. The V gene's germline CDR1 is SGHVS and CDR2 FNYEAQ. CDR3 residues: CASSPTGWDTEAFF. CDR3 coding DNA: TGTGCCAGCAGCCCGACAGGGTGGGACACTGAAGCTTTCTTT. Combining the CDR3 with reference TRBV7-6 and TRBJ1-1 gives the whole variable domain GAGVSQSPRYKVTKRGQDVALRCDPISGHVSLYWYRQALGQGPEFLTYFNYEAQQDKSGLPNDRFSAERPEGSISTLTIQRTEQRDSAMYRCASSPTGWDTEAFFGQGTRLTVV.

This clonotype was picked up many times. The chain combines TRBV29-1 with TRBJ1-2; 11 bases are shared with TRBD1. Trimming took 0 bases from V and 8 from J; bases not matched to a gene: 11. Germline V gives CDR1 SQVTM, CDR2 ANQGSEA. This CDR3 has 16 amino acids. The CDR3 DNA sequence: TGCAGCGTTGAAGATTGGACAGGGGGCGCATTTAGGGGCTACACCTTC. Translation: CSVEDWTGGAFRGYTF.

At least ten counts were recorded for this clonotype. V usage is TRBV6-2 or TRBV6-3 and J usage is TRBJ2-3, with D possibly called TRBD1 or TRBD2 (5 bases each). The germline V gene encodes CDR1 MNHEY and CDR2 SVGEGT. The V end lost 7 bases, the J end lost 4 bases, and 12 bases lay between the germline ends. The length of the CDR3 is 13 residues. The DNA for the CDR3 is TGTGCCAGCAAGGAACGGGGACCAGATACGCAGTATTTT. Translated, it gives CASKERGPDTQYF.

Comment on this clonotype: A much larger clone lies one base from this, so it may be a read error. The chain carries TRBV28 and TRBJ2-1; either TRBD1 or TRBD2 may fit D (5 bases each). Germline V gene sequence: CDR1 MDHEN, CDR2 SYDVKM. CDR3 length equals 17 residues. The CDR3 is CASSAPSGPGSHNEQFF. For the CDR3, the DNA is TGTGCCAGCAGTGCGCCGTCGGGGCCCGGCTCCCACAATGAGCAGTTCTTC. The full variable domain, its missing parts supplied by reference TRBV28 and TRBJ2-1, is DVKVTQSSRYLVKRTGEKVFLECVQDMDHENMFWYRQDPGLGLRLIYFSYDVKMKEKGDIPEGYSVSREKKERFSLILESASTNQTSMYLCASSAPSGPGSHNEQFFGPGTRLTVL.

This clonotype was recorded at least ten times. This chain connects TRBV20-1 to TRBJ1-6; D not resolved. The germline gives CDR1 DFQATT, CDR2 SNEGSKA (reference sequence). The CDR3 is made up of 15 amino acids. Trimming removed 2 bases from V and 0 bases from J, with 8 bases in between. The CDR3 DNA sequence: TGCAGTGCTAGAACCTCGAGCTCCTATAATTCACCCCTCCACTTT. Its translation is CSARTSSSYNSPLHF.

This clonotype was recorded many times. V gene TRBV6-5 combines with J gene TRBJ2-2, with 12 bases that match TRBD2. This CDR3 contains 16 residues. Looked up from germline, CDR1 is MNHEY and CDR2 is SVGAGI. J lost 6 bases, V lost 6 bases, and 8 bases had no gene match. CDR3 amino acids: CASSPRGLAGPGELFF. The DNA for the CDR3 is TGTGCCAGCAGCCCCAGAGGACTAGCGGGACCCGGGGAGCTGTTTTTT.